The present TCR beta chain was sequenced within a study of blood T cells in healthy people across ages. This CDR3 is 16 amino acids long. Unmatched junction bases numbered 15, after V lost 2 bases and J lost 8 bases. Per the germline V gene, CDR1 is DFQATT and CDR2 is SNEGSKA (reference sequence). This clonotype was seen only a few times. A J-beta primer mix and a sample-barcoded 5' primer were used in a second PCR of about 7 to 12 cycles. Via MiXCR, TCRdb re-called the 5' RACE reads, giving one row per CDR3 protein. This sample carries over 500,000 distinct CDR3 sequences, about 25% of them seen once, and the ten largest clones take approximately 3.6%. The sample was also reused in another study, on T cells of mothers and their children.

Sequenced input: blood. The TCR originated in a boy aged 2-9 years in good health. The chain links TRBV20-1 to TRBJ2-4; 7 bases align to TRBD1. The CDR3 region is CSARQGDGPINHIQYF. The CDR3 DNA follows: TGCAGTGCTAGACAGGGGGACGGGCCTATCAACCACATTCAGTACTTC.